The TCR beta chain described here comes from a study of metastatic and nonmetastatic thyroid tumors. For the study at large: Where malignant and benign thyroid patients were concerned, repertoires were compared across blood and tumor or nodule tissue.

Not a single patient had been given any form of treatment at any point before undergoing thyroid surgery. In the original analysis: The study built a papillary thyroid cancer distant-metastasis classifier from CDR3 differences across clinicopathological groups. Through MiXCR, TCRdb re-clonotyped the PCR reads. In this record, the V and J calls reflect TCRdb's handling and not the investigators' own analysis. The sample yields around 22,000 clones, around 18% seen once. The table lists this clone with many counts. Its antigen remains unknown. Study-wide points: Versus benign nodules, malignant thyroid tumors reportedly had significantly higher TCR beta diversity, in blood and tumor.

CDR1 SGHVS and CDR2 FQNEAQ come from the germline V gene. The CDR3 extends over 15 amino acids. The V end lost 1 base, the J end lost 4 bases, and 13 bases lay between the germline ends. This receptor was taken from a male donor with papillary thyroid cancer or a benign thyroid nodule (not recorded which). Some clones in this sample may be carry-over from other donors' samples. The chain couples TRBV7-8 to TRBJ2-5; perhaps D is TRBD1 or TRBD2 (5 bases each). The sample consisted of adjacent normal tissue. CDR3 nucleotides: TGTGCCAGCAGCTTAGGTGTCGCAGGGACAGAGACCCAGTACTTC. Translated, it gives CASSLGVAGTETQYF. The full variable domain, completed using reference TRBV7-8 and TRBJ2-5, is GAGVSQSPRYKVAKRGQDVALRCDPISGHVSLFWYQQALGQGPEFLTYFQNEAQLDKSGLPSDRFFAERPEGSVSTLKIQRTQQEDSAVYLCASSLGVAGTETQYFGPGTRLLVL.